This T cell receptor beta chain was sequenced in a study of cytomegalovirus exposure and HLA in healthy donors (dated by TCRdb to the late 2010s). As for the study more broadly: According to an earlier analysis of several hundred of the donors, 150 million to 200 million T cells yielded roughly 100 million unique TCR beta sequences and 276 Gb of sequence data. Roughly 300 gigabases of sequencing data and around 88 million unique TCR sequences made up an early release that covered approximately 700 HLA-typed donors. Of the roughly 400 genotyped donors, less than 85% were placed in the genetic ancestry cluster associated with self-reported Caucasian donors. The study aimed to test whether cataloging public T cell receptors could reveal signatures of past pathogen exposure. Using immunosequencing, the study profiled T cell repertoires from about 610 subjects and related those repertoires to cytomegalovirus serostatus. A separate validation cohort of roughly 120 different subjects was used in addition to the 666-subject first cohort. High-throughput TCR immunosequencing, statistical association of individual TCRs with disease status, and machine learning were combined to predict cytomegalovirus infection status. In a later analysis, previously published TCR beta repertoires from several hundred donors were re-analyzed and high-resolution HLA genotyping was added so that TCR occurrence patterns could be studied. Rather than using new phenotypic data, the later analysis identified candidate immune exposures from TCR beta sequences and from how often those sequences occurred across donors. An earlier analysis of about 600 of the donors used high-throughput TCR beta sequencing to judge whether each TCR beta V gene segment behaved as functional or pseudogenic. Alongside the repertoire data, information on donor age, sex, ethnicity and CMV serostatus was compiled. A later genetic analysis used genome-wide SNP genotypes for about 65% of the 666 donors, treating that subset as a discovery cohort. Every repertoire in the discovery cohort had been generated on one and the same sequencing platform. HLA typing included class I and class II loci at four-digit resolution. The number of donors typed differed by locus, with 629-630 for A, B, C, DRB1 and DQB1, 522 for DQA1, 600 to 610 for DPA1, and some 470 for DPB1. About five DR-DQ haplotypes were treated as single units for association and clustering because of strong linkage in the cohort. Across approximately 420 genotyped donors of the cohort, an average of approximately 240,000 unique TCR beta nucleotide sequences per donor were sequenced, and 15% to 20% of those sequences were non-productive.

The method was the immunoSEQ multiplex PCR assay. A mixture of 60 forward primers for TCR Vbeta segments and 13 reverse primers for TCR Jbeta segments was used in the multiplex PCR. Amplification of the CDR3 region of rearranged TCR beta genes was performed with a multiplex PCR assay on genomic DNA. The Illumina HiSeq System was used to sequence the amplified TCR beta libraries as 87-base-pair reads. In the authors' own workflow: Across the 670 or so repertoires, a later analysis counted approximately 83 million unique TCR beta chains, roughly 11 million of which were shared by at least two donors. To remove PCR and sequencing errors, raw reads were error-corrected and collapsed into unique sequences using a nearest-neighbor algorithm that merged closely related sequences. To assign V, D and J gene segments, CDR3 sequences were aligned to IMGT reference sequences. For a sequence to be retained, a match of at least six nucleotides was required to both a V gene segment and a J gene segment. Rearrangements were classified as productive when the CDR3 lacked stop codons and remained in frame with V and J, and all other rearrangements were classified as non-productive. CDR3 was defined by IMGT convention, running from the second conserved V-encoded cysteine to the conserved J-encoded phenylalanine. Sequences without an unambiguous match to a single V gene segment were excluded from the earlier analysis of 587 of the donors. An earlier analysis of approximately 590 of the donors called V segments functional above 56.7% productive rearrangements and segregating when the between-donor standard deviation exceeded 5%. A statistical classification framework was developed to diagnose cytomegalovirus status using the catalog of TCR beta chain sequences. In a later analysis, TCR nucleotide sequences were compared against IMGT/GENE-DB human TR gene sequences so that V and J genes could be assigned. Using the TCRdist pipeline, a later analysis assigned CDR3 sequences along with most-parsimonious VDJ recombination scenarios. In a later analysis, each TCR beta chain was defined by its CDR3 amino acid sequence together with its V-gene family, and reads lacking a unique V-gene family were excluded. A later analysis removed roughly 590 highly shared, low-generation-probability nucleotide sequences to deal with suspected cross-contamination and a sequencing artifact. A later analysis calculated a clonal expansion index for each public chain from normalized within-repertoire ranks of inferred template counts. Generation probabilities in a later analysis came from a VDJ recombination model fitted to out-of-frame rearrangements, and those results were checked against IGoR. In a later analysis, TCR-TCR, TCR-HLA and TCR-CMV co-occurrence was scored with hypergeometric tests, and a repertoire-size bias correction was applied to TCR pairs. To estimate false discovery rates, a later analysis permuted the HLA or CMV assignments 20 times. In a later analysis, co-occurring TCRs were grouped using DBSCAN, with TCRdist sequence similarity added in when clustering inside HLA-allele-positive subsets. Repertoires with fewer than 30,000 or more than 120,000 public chains, plus five repertoires with anomalous nucleotide sharing, were excluded from co-occurrence clustering. TCRdb obtained this table from immuneACCESS and retained in-frame rearrangements with V and J assigned. These tables miss some clones; where compared with another copy, unresolved V genes account for less than half of the shortfall, and the remainder is unexplained. V and J calls and clone size follow that table, whereas D and trimming were derived from the DNA. The table for this sample shows roughly 88,000 clones. The biggest ten clones account for over 15% of the sample.

Study-wide findings and limitations: A cluster of highly shared sequence variants was judged likely to be a technical artifact of the sequencing pipeline. The only immune exposure information available for the cohort was CMV serostatus. A later analysis associated about 16,000 TCR beta sequences with specific HLA alleles at a false discovery rate of 0.05. In a later analysis, the rate of TCR association differed among HLA loci, with DRB1 alleles having the most associated TCRs and HLA-C alleles having the fewest. A later analysis found that most CMV-associated TCR beta chains appeared HLA-restricted, with HLA associations seemingly driven largely by CMV exposure. Compared with the roughly 600-donor mean, donors in an Asian-associated ancestry cluster had fewer N-insertions in productive TCRs, according to a later genetic analysis. When HLA alleles, especially DR and DQ, strongly co-occurred, attributing TCR associations to individual alleles was difficult. In both the original and validation cohorts, the classifier was reported to diagnose cytomegalovirus status with high specificity and sensitivity. In vitro tests confirmed that three of the cytomegalovirus-associated TCR beta chains recognize cytomegalovirus antigens. A further reported finding was that TCR beta sequences accurately predicted the HLA-A and HLA-B alleles for most subjects in the first cohort. Presence/absence analyses assumed roughly uniform sequencing depth across donors, an assumption that may not hold. A later analysis found that HLA-associated TCR beta chains were more clonally expanded and had lower generation probabilities than equally common non-associated chains. In the study, around 150 TCR beta chains were listed as associated with cytomegalovirus. In this cohort, only TCR beta chains were sequenced, and detectable features were limited by the absence of alpha or paired-chain data. Roughly 17 rarely observed V segments, including chromosome 9 orphons, were excluded from the earlier analysis of several hundred of the donors because counts were too low. According to the authors, the approach could potentially be generalized to other disease states and immunological phenotypes. Across donors, most TCR sequences were observed very rarely, whereas some public TCRs were present in many individuals. Some IMGT-functional V segments, including TRBV6-2 and TRBV6-3, could not be distinguished by the 87-base-pair reads and were therefore excluded. Because HLA typing was unavailable for some donors at each locus, only the typed subset was used in association tests. Several of the top co-occurrence clusters appeared to be linked to parvovirus B19, influenza, CMV and Epstein-Barr virus, according to a later analysis. In an earlier analysis of approximately 590 of the donors, most TCR beta V segments appeared in productive rearrangements about 87% or about 30% of the time, broadly matching IMGT annotations. An association between a missense DCLRE1C variant and V-gene and J-gene trimming of TCR beta chains was found in a later genetic analysis and replicated in an independent cohort. Linkage disequilibrium might explain the correlated functional status among segregating V segments, but an unknown experimental factor could not be excluded.

The cohort was made up of hundreds of healthy bone marrow donors. At the time of sampling, every cohort member was nominally healthy, though immune exposures that went unrecorded were likely present. The donor tested CMV seropositive and was one of the 289 seropositive cohort members. Each donor provided a peripheral blood sample, and peripheral blood mononuclear cells were used for TCR beta sequencing. Genomic DNA extraction from the blood cell samples was performed with the Qiagen DNeasy Blood Extraction Kit. There are 14 amino acids in the CDR3, from cysteine to phenylalanine inclusive. The CDR3 DNA has 42 bases and is translated from base 1. CDR1 and CDR2, per the germline V gene (reference sequence), are SEHNR and FQNEAQ. Trimmed from V: 3 bases; trimmed from J: 6 bases; junction bases lacking a gene match: 2. In regard to this clone: The clone's antigen remains unknown.

Sequencing was done on a sample of PBMCs. The chain joins TRBV7-9 to TRBJ2-1, and 10 junction bases match TRBD2. The clonotype originates from a man aged 50 or older in good health and CMV-seropositive. The CDR3 reads as follows: CASSFGLAVNEQFF. The nucleotide sequence reads TGTGCCAGCAGCTTCGGACTAGCGGTCAATGAGCAGTTCTTC.